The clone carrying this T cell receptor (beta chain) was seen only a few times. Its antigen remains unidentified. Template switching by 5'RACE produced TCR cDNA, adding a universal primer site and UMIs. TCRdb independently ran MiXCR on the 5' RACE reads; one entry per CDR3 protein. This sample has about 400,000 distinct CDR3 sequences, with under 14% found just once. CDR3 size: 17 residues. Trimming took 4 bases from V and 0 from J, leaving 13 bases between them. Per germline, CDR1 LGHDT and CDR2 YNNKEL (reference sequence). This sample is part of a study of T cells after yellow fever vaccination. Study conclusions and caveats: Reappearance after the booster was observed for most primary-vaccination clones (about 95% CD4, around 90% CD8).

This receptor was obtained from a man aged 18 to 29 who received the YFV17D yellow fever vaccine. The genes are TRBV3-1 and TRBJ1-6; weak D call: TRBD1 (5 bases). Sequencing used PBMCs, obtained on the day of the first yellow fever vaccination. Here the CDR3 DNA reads TGTGCCAGCAGCCCCCGGGACCGTAGCTCCTATAATTCACCCCTCCACTTT. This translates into CASSPRDRSSYNSPLHF.